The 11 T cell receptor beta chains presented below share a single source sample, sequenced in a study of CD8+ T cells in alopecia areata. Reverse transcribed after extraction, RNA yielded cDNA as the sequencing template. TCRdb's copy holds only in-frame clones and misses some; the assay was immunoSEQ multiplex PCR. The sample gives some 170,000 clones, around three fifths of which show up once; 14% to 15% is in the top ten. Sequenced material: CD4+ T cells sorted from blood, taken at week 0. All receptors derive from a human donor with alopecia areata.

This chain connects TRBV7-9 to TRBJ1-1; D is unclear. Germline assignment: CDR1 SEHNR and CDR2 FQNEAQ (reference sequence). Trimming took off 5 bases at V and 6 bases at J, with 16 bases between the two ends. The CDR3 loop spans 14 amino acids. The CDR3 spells CASSPHTDVSEAFF. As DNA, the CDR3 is TGTGCCAGCAGCCCCCACACGGATGTGTCTGAAGCTTTCTTT.

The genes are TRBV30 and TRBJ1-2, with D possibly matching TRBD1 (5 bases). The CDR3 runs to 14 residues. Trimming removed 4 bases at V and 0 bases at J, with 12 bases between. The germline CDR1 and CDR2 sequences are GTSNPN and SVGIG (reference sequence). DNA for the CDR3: TGTGCCTGGACCCCAGGGAGCCCTAACTATGGCTACACCTTC. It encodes CAWTPGSPNYGYTF.

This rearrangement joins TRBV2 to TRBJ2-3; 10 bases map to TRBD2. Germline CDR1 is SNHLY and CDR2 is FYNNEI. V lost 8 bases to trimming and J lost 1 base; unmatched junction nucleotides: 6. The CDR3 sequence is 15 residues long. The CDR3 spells CASERGGIGTDTQYF. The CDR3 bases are TGTGCCAGCGAGCGGGGGGGCATCGGCACAGATACGCAGTATTTT.

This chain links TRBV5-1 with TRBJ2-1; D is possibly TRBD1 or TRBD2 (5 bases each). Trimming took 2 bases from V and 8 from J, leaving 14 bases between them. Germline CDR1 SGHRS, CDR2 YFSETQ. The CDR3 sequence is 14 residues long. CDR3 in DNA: TGCGCCAGCAGCTTTGGGACGCCCCGACATGAGCAGTTCTTC. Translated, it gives CASSFGTPRHEQFF.

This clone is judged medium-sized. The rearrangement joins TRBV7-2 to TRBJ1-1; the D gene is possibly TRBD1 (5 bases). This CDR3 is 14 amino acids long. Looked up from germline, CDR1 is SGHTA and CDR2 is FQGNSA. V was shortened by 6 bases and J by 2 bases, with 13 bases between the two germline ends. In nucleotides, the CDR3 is TGTGCCAGCAGTCGACAGTTCTCAAACACTGAAGCTTTCTTT. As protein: CASSRQFSNTEAFF. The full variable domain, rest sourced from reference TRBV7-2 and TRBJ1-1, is GAGVSQSPSNKVTEKGKDVELRCDPISGHTALYWYRQSLGQGLEFLIYFQGNSAPDKSGLPSDRFSAERTGGSVSTLTIQRTQQEDSAVYLCASSRQFSNTEAFFGQGTRLTVV.

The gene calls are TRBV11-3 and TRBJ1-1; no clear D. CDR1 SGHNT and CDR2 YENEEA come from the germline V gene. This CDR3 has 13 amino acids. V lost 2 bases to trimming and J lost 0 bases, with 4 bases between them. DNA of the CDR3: TGTGCCAGCAGCTTACACATGAACACTGAAGCTTTCTTT. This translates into CASSLHMNTEAFF.

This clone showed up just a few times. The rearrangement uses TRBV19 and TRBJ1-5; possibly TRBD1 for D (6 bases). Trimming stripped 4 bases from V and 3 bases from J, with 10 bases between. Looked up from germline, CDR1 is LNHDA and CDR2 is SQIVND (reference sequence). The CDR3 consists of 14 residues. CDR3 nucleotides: TGTGCCAGTAGTAGGAGGGGGAACAATCAGCCCCAGCATTTT. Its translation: CASSRRGNNQPQHF.

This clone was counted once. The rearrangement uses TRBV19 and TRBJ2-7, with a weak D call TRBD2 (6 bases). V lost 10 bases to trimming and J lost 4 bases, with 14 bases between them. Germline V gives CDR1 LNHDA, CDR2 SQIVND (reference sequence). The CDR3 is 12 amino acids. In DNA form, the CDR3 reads TGTGCCACCCGGGCGGGGAGTTACGAGCAGTACTTC. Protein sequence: CATRAGSYEQYF.

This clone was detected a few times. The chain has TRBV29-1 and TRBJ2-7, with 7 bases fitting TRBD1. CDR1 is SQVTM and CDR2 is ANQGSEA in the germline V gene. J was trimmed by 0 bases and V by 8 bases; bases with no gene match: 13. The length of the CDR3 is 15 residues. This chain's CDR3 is CSISQLGGSSYEQYF. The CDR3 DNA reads TGCAGCATCTCCCAGCTAGGGGGCAGCTCCTACGAGCAGTACTTC.

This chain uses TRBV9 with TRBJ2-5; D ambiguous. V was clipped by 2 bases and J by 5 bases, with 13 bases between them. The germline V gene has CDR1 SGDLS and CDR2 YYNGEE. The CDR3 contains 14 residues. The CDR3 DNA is TGTGCCAGCAGCGTGGACGGCAGGACGGAGACCCAGTACTTC. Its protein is CASSVDGRTETQYF.

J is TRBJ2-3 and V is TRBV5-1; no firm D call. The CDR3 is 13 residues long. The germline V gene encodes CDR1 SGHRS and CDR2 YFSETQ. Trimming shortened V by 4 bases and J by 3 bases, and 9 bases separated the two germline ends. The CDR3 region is CASSVLGTDTQYF. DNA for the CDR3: TGCGCCAGCAGCGTCCTAGGAACAGATACGCAGTATTTT.